One sample yielded the 29 T cell receptor beta chains listed below, sequenced in a study of neurological immune-mediated disorders. TCRdb fed the 5' RACE reads into MiXCR, producing one record per CDR3 protein. The sample lists about 80,000 distinct CDR3 sequences; about 9.7% were seen once. The sequencing sample was made of PBMCs. The receptors derive from a man aged 45 to 65 in good health.

Remarks on this clonotype: Since a much larger clone is just one base distant, this may be a read error. V and J are TRBV5-1 and TRBJ2-7; 7 nucleotides agree with TRBD1. The CDR3 has 13 amino acids. Germline CDR1 SGHRS, CDR2 YFSETQ. With 2 bases clipped from V and 7 bases from J, the junction kept 6 bases outside the gene matches. The CDR3: CASSFPGGNEQYF. Written as DNA, the CDR3 is TGCGCCAGCAGCTTTCCAGGGGGTAATGAGCAGTACTTC.

This clonotype appeared many times. This chain connects TRBV2 to TRBJ2-7; TRBD1 matches at 9 bases. V gave up 8 bases and J gave up 4 bases; unmatched junction bases: 9. CDR3 length equals 14 residues. Germline CDR1 SNHLY, CDR2 FYNNEI. CDR3 DNA: TGTGCCAGCGTCGGCACAGGGGGCGTGTACGAGCAGTACTTC. Encoded protein: CASVGTGGVYEQYF.

This clonotype was seen a few times. This chain joins TRBV30 and TRBJ2-7; D unresolved. Trimming shortened V by 1 base and J by 3 bases, and 7 bases separated the two germline ends. Per the germline V gene, CDR1 is GTSNPN and CDR2 is SVGIG (reference sequence). The CDR3 loop spans 12 amino acids. This CDR3 reads CAWSGVFYEQYF. For the CDR3, the DNA is TGTGCCTGGAGTGGAGTTTTCTACGAGCAGTACTTC.

Many counts were recorded for this clonotype. The V call is TRBV20-1, the J call TRBJ1-5; D perhaps matches TRBD1 (6 bases). Trimming took 3 bases from V and 5 from J, leaving 20 bases between them. CDR1 and CDR2 (germline): DFQATT, SNEGSKA (reference sequence). This CDR3 is 16 amino acids long. The CDR3 protein is CSASPPGTRADQPQHF. DNA of the CDR3: TGCAGTGCTAGTCCCCCTGGGACACGGGCGGATCAGCCCCAGCATTTT.

This clonotype was observed at least ten times. The V and J genes are TRBV27 and TRBJ2-7, with a possible D match to TRBD1 (5 bases). Per germline, CDR1 MNHEY and CDR2 SMNVEV (reference sequence). The length of the CDR3 is 13 residues. V was trimmed by 2 bases and J by 5 bases, leaving 10 bases between them. CDR3 DNA: TGTGCCAGCAGTTTAAAGGGGTCAGACGAGCAGTACTTC. Translating gives CASSLKGSDEQYF.

This clonotype came up many times. The J gene is TRBJ2-1, the V gene TRBV29-1; D gene uncertain. Trimming took 3 bases from V and 6 from J, leaving 18 bases between them. There are 15 residues in the CDR3. Germline CDR1 and CDR2: SQVTM and ANQGSEA. The CDR3 here is CSVDLFGSFGNEQFF. As DNA, the CDR3 is TGCAGCGTTGATCTATTCGGGTCCTTCGGCAATGAGCAGTTCTTC.

In its sample, this clonotype was seen many times. The CDR3 sequence: CASRGHGTSATDTQYF. The CDR3 DNA follows: TGTGCCAGCAGGGGACACGGGACTAGCGCCACAGATACGCAGTATTTT. The chain couples TRBV6-5 to TRBJ2-3; 10 bases match TRBD2. J lost 2 bases, V lost 6 bases, and 8 bases had no gene match. The CDR3 is 16 residues long. CDR1 and CDR2 (germline): MNHEY, SVGAGI.

This clonotype was recorded many times. The V and J genes are TRBV5-1 and TRBJ2-5, with D possibly being TRBD1 or TRBD2 (6 bases each). CDR1 and CDR2 from the germline V gene are SGHRS and YFSETQ. Trimming cost V 4 bases and J 5 bases, with 15 bases left between them. There are 14 residues in the CDR3. CDR3 in amino acids: CASSPPGAYETQYF. The CDR3 DNA is TGCGCCAGCAGCCCACCGGGGGCGTACGAGACCCAGTACTTC.

In this sample, this clonotype turned up many times. The V call is TRBV18, the J call TRBJ1-1; the match to TRBD1 covers 8 bases. J gave up 5 bases and V 8 bases, and 16 bases lay outside the gene matches. Germline CDR1 reads KGHSH; CDR2 reads LQKENI. This CDR3 contains 16 residues. CDR3 residues: CASTQPQGARATEAFF. Here the CDR3 DNA reads TGTGCCAGCACGCAACCCCAGGGGGCGAGGGCGACTGAAGCTTTCTTT.

This clonotype showed up many times. The chain employs TRBV5-5 and TRBJ2-6; TRBD1 aligns across 12 bases. The CDR3 length is 18 residues. The germline gives CDR1 SGHKS, CDR2 YYEKEE (reference sequence). V lost 4 bases, J lost 1 base, and 6 bases stayed unmatched. Written as DNA, the CDR3 is TGTGCCAGCAGCAAACCGGGACAGGGGGCTTCTGGGGCCAACGTCCTGACTTTC. This translates into CASSKPGQGASGANVLTF.

This clonotype was detected ten times or more. This chain links TRBV28 with TRBJ2-3, with 10 bases that match TRBD2. V gave up 4 bases and J gave up 4 bases; unmatched junction bases: 17. Germline assignment: CDR1 MDHEN and CDR2 SYDVKM. CDR3 length equals 19 residues. This chain's CDR3 is CASSSPVSVASGRPDTQYF. The CDR3 nucleotides are TGTGCCAGCAGTTCCCCAGTGTCGGTGGCTAGCGGGAGACCAGATACGCAGTATTTT. The full variable domain, with the rest looked up from reference TRBV28 and TRBJ2-3, is DVKVTQSSRYLVKRTGEKVFLECVQDMDHENMFWYRQDPGLGLRLIYFSYDVKMKEKGDIPEGYSVSREKKERFSLILESASTNQTSMYLCASSSPVSVASGRPDTQYFGPGTRLTVL.

This clonotype was recorded at least ten times. V is TRBV28 and J is TRBJ2-7, with TRBD1 matching 10 bases. Germline-derived CDR1 and CDR2 are MDHEN and SYDVKM. The CDR3 consists of 14 residues. The V gene end was trimmed by 6 bases and the J gene end by 6 bases; junction bases not matched to a gene: 8. The CDR3 here is CASSGPGQGFEQYF. In DNA form, the CDR3 reads TGTGCCAGCAGCGGACCGGGACAGGGGTTCGAGCAGTACTTC.

In this sample, this clonotype turned up many times. The chain uses TRBV28 and TRBJ2-7; the D gene is possibly TRBD2 (7 bases). Trimming removed 8 bases at V and 5 bases at J, with 19 bases between. CDR3 length: 14 residues. CDR1 is MDHEN and CDR2 is SYDVKM in the germline V gene. The CDR3 loop is CASFRGGHRNEQYF. The CDR3 DNA reads as TGTGCCAGCTTTAGGGGGGGGCACCGAAACGAGCAGTACTTC.

This clonotype showed up many times. V is TRBV10-3 and J is TRBJ2-7, with 9 bases that match TRBD1. CDR1 ENHRY and CDR2 SYGVKD come from the germline V gene. CDR3 length: 13 residues. V lost 10 bases, J lost 6 bases, and 10 bases stayed unmatched. The CDR3 coding sequence is TGTGCCAGGTCCCTGGGACAGGGTGGCGAGCAGTACTTC. This encodes CARSLGQGGEQYF.

This clonotype was detected many times. The V gene is TRBV12-3 or TRBV12-4, the J gene TRBJ1-1; D ambiguous. V lost 2 bases to trimming and J lost 3 bases, with 19 bases between them. The CDR3 length is 17 residues. The CDR3 loop is CASSLNWVSVGDTEAFF. CDR3 coding DNA: TGTGCCAGCAGTTTAAATTGGGTCTCCGTGGGAGACACTGAAGCTTTCTTT.

This clonotype appeared many times. This chain uses TRBV5-1 with TRBJ2-5; possibly TRBD1 or TRBD2 for D (7 bases each). V was pared by 4 bases and J by 5 bases, with 18 bases between. CDR3 length: 15 residues. Germline V gene sequence: CDR1 SGHRS, CDR2 YFSETQ. Here the CDR3 reads CASSPGGGLRETQYF. CDR3 nucleotides: TGCGCCAGCAGCCCAGGGGGGGGGCTGAGGGAGACCCAGTACTTC.

The table lists this clonotype with many counts. This chain uses TRBV7-2 with TRBJ2-3; maybe TRBD2 (6 bases). CDR1 is SGHTA and CDR2 is FQGNSA in the germline V gene. The CDR3 contains 16 residues. V was shortened by 5 bases and J by 4 bases, with 19 bases between the two germline ends. CDR3 protein: CASSRPPGDVSDTQYF. The CDR3, as DNA: TGTGCCAGCAGCCGGCCCCCGGGGGACGTTTCAGATACGCAGTATTTT.

The chain links TRBV18 to TRBJ1-2; TRBD1 agrees at 8 bases. This CDR3 is 14 amino acids long. Trimming took 6 bases from V and 3 from J; bases not matched to a gene: 6. The germline V gene has CDR1 KGHSH and CDR2 LQKENI. CDR3 loop: CASSVTGEYYGYTF. As DNA, the CDR3 is TGTGCCAGCTCCGTGACAGGGGAATACTATGGCTACACCTTC.

This clonotype was detected ten times or more. J is TRBJ1-1 and V is TRBV6-1; D gene uncertain. V lost 6 bases, J lost 0 bases, and 11 bases lay in between. This CDR3 has 14 amino acids. Per germline, CDR1 MNHNS and CDR2 SASEGT. The chain's CDR3 is CASRESGLNTEAFF. The CDR3 DNA sequence: TGTGCCAGCAGGGAGTCCGGCTTGAACACTGAAGCTTTCTTT.

There are many counts of this clonotype. The chain links TRBV7-8 to TRBJ2-5; no clear D gene. This CDR3 has 13 amino acids. Per germline, CDR1 SGHVS and CDR2 FQNEAQ. The V end was cut by 5 bases, the J end by 5 bases, with 12 bases between. CDR3 in amino acids: CASSTQRRETQYF. As DNA, the CDR3 is TGTGCCAGCAGCACCCAACGTAGGGAGACCCAGTACTTC.

This clonotype appeared many times. This chain connects TRBV6-1 to TRBJ1-1; D may be TRBD1 (6 bases). The V end lost 6 bases, the J end lost 1 base, and 12 bases lay between the germline ends. Per germline, CDR1 MNHNS and CDR2 SASEGT. The CDR3 contains 14 residues. CDR3 DNA: TGTGCCAGCAGGCTGACAGGTCCGAACACTGAAGCTTTCTTT. Protein product: CASRLTGPNTEAFF.

This clonotype was seen ten or more times. The chain carries TRBV5-1 and TRBJ2-3, with TRBD2 matching 8 bases. The junction had 6 bases not matched to a gene; V was cut back by 6 bases and J by 3 bases. The CDR3 is 14 amino acids. Germline values: CDR1 SGHRS, CDR2 YFSETQ. The DNA for the CDR3 is TGCGCCAGCAATTTAGCGGGAAAGACAGATACGCAGTATTTT. Translated, it gives CASNLAGKTDTQYF. Full variable domain (outside the CDR3, taken from reference TRBV5-1 and TRBJ2-3): KAGVTQTPRYLIKTRGQQVTLSCSPISGHRSVSWYQQTPGQGLQFLFEYFSETQRNKGNFPGRFSGRQFSNSRSEMNVSTLELGDSALYLCASNLAGKTDTQYFGPGTRLTVL.

At least ten counts were recorded for this clonotype. The genes are TRBV20-1 and TRBJ2-2, with no clear D. V lost 0 bases, J lost 4 bases, and 12 bases lay in between. CDR3 length: 15 amino acids. Germline values: CDR1 DFQATT, CDR2 SNEGSKA (reference sequence). Written as DNA, the CDR3 is TGCAGTGCTAGAGACCCCAGACTGGTCACCGGGGAGCTGTTTTTT. It is translated as CSARDPRLVTGELFF.

About this clonotype itself: A much larger clone sits a single nucleotide away, making a read error possible. The genes are TRBV6-5 and TRBJ2-7, with TRBD1 matching 10 bases. CDR3 length: 14 amino acids. CDR1 and CDR2 from the germline V gene are MNHEY and SVGAGI. The chain's CDR3 is CASRVTGGQYEKYF. In DNA form, the CDR3 reads TGTGCCAGCAGAGTGACAGGGGGCCAATACGAGAAGTACTTC.

There are a few counts of this clonotype. The V call is TRBV6-5, the J call TRBJ2-7, with D perhaps TRBD1 (6 bases). The CDR3 length is 16 residues. Germline CDR1 is MNHEY and CDR2 is SVGAGI. V lost 4 bases and J 3 bases, leaving 19 bases between the germline ends. CDR3 region: CASSSPQGPKGYEQYF. The CDR3 DNA reads TGTGCCAGCAGTTCCCCCCAGGGGCCAAAGGGCTACGAGCAGTACTTC.

This clonotype has a count of ten or more. This chain joins TRBV5-1 and TRBJ2-3; D is undetermined. Between the trimmed V and J ends, which lost 0 bases and 5 bases, there was a span of 4 bases. The CDR3 loop spans 12 amino acids. CDR1 SGHRS and CDR2 YFSETQ come from the germline V gene. The CDR3 loop reads CASSLEVDTQYF. CDR3 DNA: TGCGCCAGCAGCTTGGAAGTAGATACGCAGTATTTT.

In this sample, this clonotype turned up many times. This chain connects TRBV7-2 to TRBJ2-1, with 14 bases lining up with TRBD2. Germline V lookup: CDR1 SGHTA, CDR2 FQGNSA. J was trimmed by 9 bases and V by 1 base; bases with no gene match: 5. There are 16 residues in the CDR3. CDR3 region: CASSLVTSGRASEQFF. As DNA, the CDR3 is TGTGCCAGCAGCTTAGTGACTAGCGGGAGGGCCAGTGAGCAGTTCTTC.

Comments on this clonotype: Compared with germline, one end of the junction differs, possibly owing to a read error. The V gene is TRBV9, the J gene TRBJ2-1; the match to TRBD2 covers 8 bases. This CDR3 comprises 16 residues. The V gene's germline CDR1 is SGDLS and CDR2 YYNGEE. The CDR3 nucleotides read TGTGCCAGCAGCCCCGGTGGTAGCGGGACCTACCATGAGCAGTTCTTC. This translates into CASSPGGSGTYHEQFF. Complete variable domain (other parts from reference TRBV9 and TRBJ2-1): DSGVTQTPKHLITATGQRVTLRCSPRSGDLSVYWYQQSLDQGLQFLIQYYNGEERAKGNILERFSAQQFPDLHSELNLSSLELGDSALYFCASSPGGSGTYHEQFFGPGTRLTVL.

This clonotype was counted many times. This chain links TRBV7-2 with TRBJ2-7, with TRBD1 matching over 7 bases. Germline CDR1 SGHTA, CDR2 FQGNSA. CDR3 length: 15 residues. The V gene end was trimmed by 4 bases and the J gene end by 2 bases; junction bases not matched to a gene: 8. The CDR3 DNA reads as TGTGCCAGCAGCTCGATCAGGGGGTCTGCCTACGAGCAGTACTTC. Amino acid sequence: CASSSIRGSAYEQYF.